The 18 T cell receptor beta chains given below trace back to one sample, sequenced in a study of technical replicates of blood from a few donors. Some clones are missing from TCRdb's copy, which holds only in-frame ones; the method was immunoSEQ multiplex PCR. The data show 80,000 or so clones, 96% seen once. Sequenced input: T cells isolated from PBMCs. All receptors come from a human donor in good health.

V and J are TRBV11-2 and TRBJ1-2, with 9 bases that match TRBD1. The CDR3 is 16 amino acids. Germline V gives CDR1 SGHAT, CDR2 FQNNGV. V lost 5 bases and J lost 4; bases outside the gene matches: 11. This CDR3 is CASSAGTGFSIYGYTF. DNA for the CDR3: TGTGCCAGCAGCGCCGGGACAGGGTTTAGTATCTATGGCTACACCTTC. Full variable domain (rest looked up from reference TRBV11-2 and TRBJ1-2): EAGVAQSPRYKIIEKRQSVAFWCNPISGHATLYWYQQILGQGPKLLIQFQNNGVVDDSQLPKDRFSAERLKGVDSTLKIQPAKLEDSAVYLCASSAGTGFSIYGYTFGSGTRLTVV.

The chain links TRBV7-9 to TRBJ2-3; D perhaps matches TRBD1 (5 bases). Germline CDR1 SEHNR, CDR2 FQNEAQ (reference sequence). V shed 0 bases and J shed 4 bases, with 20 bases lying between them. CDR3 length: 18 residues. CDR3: CASSLAYQGSLGADTQYF. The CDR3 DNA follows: TGTGCCAGCAGCTTAGCGTATCAGGGATCCCTCGGCGCAGATACGCAGTATTTT.

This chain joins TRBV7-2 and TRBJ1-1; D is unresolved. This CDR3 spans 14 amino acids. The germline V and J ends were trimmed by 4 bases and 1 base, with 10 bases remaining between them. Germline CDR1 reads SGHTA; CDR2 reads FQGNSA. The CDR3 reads CASSYPGKNTEAFF. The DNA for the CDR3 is TGTGCCAGCAGCTATCCGGGGAAGAACACTGAAGCTTTCTTT. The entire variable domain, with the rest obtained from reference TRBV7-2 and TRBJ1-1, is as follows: GAGVSQSPSNKVTEKGKDVELRCDPISGHTALYWYRQSLGQGLEFLIYFQGNSAPDKSGLPSDRFSAERTGGSVSTLTIQRTQQEDSAVYLCASSYPGKNTEAFFGQGTRLTVV.

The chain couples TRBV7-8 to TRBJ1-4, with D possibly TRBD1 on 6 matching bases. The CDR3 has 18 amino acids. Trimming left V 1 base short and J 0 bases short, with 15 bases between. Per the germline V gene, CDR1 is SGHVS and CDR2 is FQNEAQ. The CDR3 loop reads CASSLVIRQVATNEKLFF. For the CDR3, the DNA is TGTGCCAGCAGCTTAGTGATTCGACAGGTTGCAACTAATGAAAAACTGTTTTTT.

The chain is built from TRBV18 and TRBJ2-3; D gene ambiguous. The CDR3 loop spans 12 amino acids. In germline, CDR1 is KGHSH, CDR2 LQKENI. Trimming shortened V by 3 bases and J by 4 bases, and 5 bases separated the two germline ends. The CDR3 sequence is CASSPRPDTQYF. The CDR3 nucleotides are TGTGCCAGCTCACCCAGGCCAGATACGCAGTATTTT.

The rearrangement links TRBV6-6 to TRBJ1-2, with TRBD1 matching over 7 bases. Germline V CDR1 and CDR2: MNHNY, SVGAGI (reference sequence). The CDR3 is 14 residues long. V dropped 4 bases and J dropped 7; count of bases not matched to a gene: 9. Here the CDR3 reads CASSFPTGPGGYTF. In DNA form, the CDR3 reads TGTGCCAGCAGTTTCCCGACAGGGCCCGGTGGCTACACCTTC.

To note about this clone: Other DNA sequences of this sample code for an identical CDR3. This CDR3 reads CATHTSGDYNEQFF. In DNA form, the CDR3 reads TGTGCCACGCACACTAGCGGGGATTACAATGAGCAGTTCTTC. The chain couples TRBV6-5 to TRBJ2-1; 10 nucleotides agree with TRBD2. The CDR3 is made up of 14 amino acids. CDR1 is MNHEY and CDR2 is SVGAGI in the germline V gene. V lost 10 bases, J lost 4 bases, and 7 bases stayed unmatched.

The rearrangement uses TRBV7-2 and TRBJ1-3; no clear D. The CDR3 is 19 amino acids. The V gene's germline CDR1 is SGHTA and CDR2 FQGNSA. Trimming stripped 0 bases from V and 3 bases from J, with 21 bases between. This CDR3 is CASSLAPLSPGAYGNTIYF. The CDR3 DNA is TGTGCCAGCAGCTTAGCGCCTTTGTCACCCGGAGCCTATGGAAACACCATATATTTT.

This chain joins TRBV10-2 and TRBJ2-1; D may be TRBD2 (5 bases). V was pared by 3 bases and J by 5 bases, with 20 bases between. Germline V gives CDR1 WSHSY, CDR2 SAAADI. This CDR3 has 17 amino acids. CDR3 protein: CASSEGGPLRAHNEQFF. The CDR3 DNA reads TGCGCCAGCAGTGAAGGCGGTCCCTTGAGGGCCCACAATGAGCAGTTCTTC.

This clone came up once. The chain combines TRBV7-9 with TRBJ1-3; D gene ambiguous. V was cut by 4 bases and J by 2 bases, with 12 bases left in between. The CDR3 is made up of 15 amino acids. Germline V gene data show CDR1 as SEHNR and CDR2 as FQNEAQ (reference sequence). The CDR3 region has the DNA TGTGCCAGCAGCTCCAGCGCGAACCCTGGAAACACCATATATTTT. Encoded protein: CASSSSANPGNTIYF.

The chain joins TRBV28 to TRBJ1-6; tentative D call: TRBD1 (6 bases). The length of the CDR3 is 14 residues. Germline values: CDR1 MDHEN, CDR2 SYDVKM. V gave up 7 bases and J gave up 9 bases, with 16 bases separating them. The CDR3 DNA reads TGTGCCAGCACCCCAGCAGGGGAGATTTCACCCCTCCACTTT. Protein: CASTPAGEISPLHF. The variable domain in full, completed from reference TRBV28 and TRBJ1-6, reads DVKVTQSSRYLVKRTGEKVFLECVQDMDHENMFWYRQDPGLGLRLIYFSYDVKMKEKGDIPEGYSVSREKKERFSLILESASTNQTSMYLCASTPAGEISPLHFGNGTRLTVT.

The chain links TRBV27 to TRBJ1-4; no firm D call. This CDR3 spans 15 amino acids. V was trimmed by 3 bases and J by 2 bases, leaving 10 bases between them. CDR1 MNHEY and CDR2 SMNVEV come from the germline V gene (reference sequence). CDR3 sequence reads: CASSLSPSTNEKLFF. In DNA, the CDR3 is TGTGCCAGCAGTTTGTCCCCCAGTACTAATGAAAAACTGTTTTTT.

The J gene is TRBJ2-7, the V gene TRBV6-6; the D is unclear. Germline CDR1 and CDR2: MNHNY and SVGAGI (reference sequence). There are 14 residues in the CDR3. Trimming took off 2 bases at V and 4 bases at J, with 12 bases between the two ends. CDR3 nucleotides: TGTGCCAGCAGTTACGTCGCTAGTCCGTACGAGCAGTACTTC. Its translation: CASSYVASPYEQYF.

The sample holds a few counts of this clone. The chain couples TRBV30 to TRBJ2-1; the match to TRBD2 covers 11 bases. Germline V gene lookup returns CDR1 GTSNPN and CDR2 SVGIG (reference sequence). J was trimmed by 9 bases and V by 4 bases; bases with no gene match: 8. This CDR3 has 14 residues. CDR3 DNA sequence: TGTGCCTGGAAGTTAGCGGGGGGGCCGATTGAGCAGTTCTTC. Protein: CAWKLAGGPIEQFF.

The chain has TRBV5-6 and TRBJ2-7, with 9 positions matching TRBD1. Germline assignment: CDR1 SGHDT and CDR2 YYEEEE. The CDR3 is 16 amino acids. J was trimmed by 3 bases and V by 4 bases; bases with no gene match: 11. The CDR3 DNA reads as TGTGCCAGCAGCCCCTTGGGACAGGGATTCCTCTACGAGCAGTACTTC. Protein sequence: CASSPLGQGFLYEQYF.

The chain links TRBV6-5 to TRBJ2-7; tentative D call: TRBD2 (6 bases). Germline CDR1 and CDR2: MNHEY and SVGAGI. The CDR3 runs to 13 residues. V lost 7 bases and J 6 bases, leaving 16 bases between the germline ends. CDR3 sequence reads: CASTRDLGGEQYF. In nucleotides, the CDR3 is TGTGCCAGCACCCGGGACCTCGGGGGCGAGCAGTACTTC.

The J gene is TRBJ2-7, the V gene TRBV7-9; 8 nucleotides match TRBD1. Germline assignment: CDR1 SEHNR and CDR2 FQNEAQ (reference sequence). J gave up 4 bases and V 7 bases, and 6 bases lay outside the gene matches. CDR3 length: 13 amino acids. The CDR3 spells CASNQDRAYEQYF. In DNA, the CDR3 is TGTGCCAGCAACCAGGACAGGGCTTACGAGCAGTACTTC.

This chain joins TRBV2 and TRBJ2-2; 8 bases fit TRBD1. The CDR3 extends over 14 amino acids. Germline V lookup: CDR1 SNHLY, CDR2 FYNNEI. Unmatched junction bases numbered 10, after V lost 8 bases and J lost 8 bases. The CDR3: CASSAGGSSGELFF. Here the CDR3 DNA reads TGTGCCAGCTCGGCAGGGGGCTCGTCGGGGGAGCTGTTTTTT.